A single sample is the source of the 18 T cell receptor beta chains below, sequenced in a study of identical twins. MiXCR was run by TCRdb on the 5' RACE reads, yielding one entry per CDR3 protein. The repertoire holds around 370,000 distinct CDR3 sequences, with roughly 9% as singletons. Input material: naive T cells sorted from blood. These receptors came from a woman in her forties or fifties in good health.

The chain has TRBV6-2 or TRBV6-3 and TRBJ2-4, with D possibly matching TRBD1 (5 bases). The CDR3 is 14 amino acids. Per the germline V gene, CDR1 is MNHEY and CDR2 is SVGEGT. V was cut by 4 bases and J by 5 bases, with 12 bases left in between. Written as DNA, the CDR3 is TGTGCCAGCAGTTCAGGGTTTATGCAAAACATTCAGTACTTC. This encodes CASSSGFMQNIQYF.

The V gene is TRBV19, the J gene TRBJ2-2, with TRBD2 matching 10 bases. CDR3 length: 17 amino acids. Germline CDR1 LNHDA, CDR2 SQIVND (reference sequence). With V trimmed by 3 bases and J by 4 bases, 8 bases remained unmatched. CDR3 residues: CASSMTLAGSLTGELFF. The CDR3, as DNA: TGTGCCAGTAGTATGACACTAGCGGGATCACTCACCGGGGAGCTGTTTTTT.

This clonotype was seen ten or more times. CDR3 residues: CASSRGQAPGDYGYTF. CDR3 nucleotides: TGTGCCAGCAGCCGCGGACAGGCGCCAGGGGACTATGGCTACACCTTC. The V and J genes are TRBV7-9 and TRBJ1-2; 7 bases align to TRBD1. Unmatched junction bases numbered 12, after V lost 5 bases and J lost 3 bases. This CDR3 spans 16 amino acids. Germline V gene sequence: CDR1 SEHNR, CDR2 FQNEAQ (reference sequence).

As DNA, the CDR3 is TGTGCCACCAGTGTCGGAGGGATTCAATTTTTGGAGCAGTTCTTC. Its translation: CATSVGGIQFLEQFF. The chain has TRBV24-1 and TRBJ2-1, with TRBD2 as a possible D gene (6 bases). The V gene lost 5 bases and the J gene lost 10 bases, with 20 bases spanning the gap. This CDR3 spans 15 amino acids. The V gene's germline CDR1 is KGHDR and CDR2 SFDVKD.

This clonotype has a handful of counts. The chain carries TRBV20-1 and TRBJ2-1; D call uncertain. CDR1 DFQATT and CDR2 SNEGSKA come from the germline V gene (reference sequence). The CDR3 spans 13 residues. Trimming pared 4 bases from V and 2 bases from J, leaving 9 bases between. The CDR3 bases are TGCAGTGCTACTAGTGTCACCTACAATGAGCAGTTCTTC. Residues: CSATSVTYNEQFF.

This clonotype was seen at least ten times. This chain links TRBV12-3 or TRBV12-4 with TRBJ1-6; D is ambiguous. The V gene lost 6 bases and the J gene lost 7 bases, with 16 bases spanning the gap. This CDR3 has 15 residues. The CDR3 bases are TGTGCCAGCAGACGCCGCCGGACGGAGAATTCACCCCTCCACTTT. This codes for CASRRRRTENSPLHF.

This clonotype turned up a few times. The chain carries TRBV12-3 or TRBV12-4 and TRBJ1-1, with D unresolved. This CDR3 is built from 12 residues. V lost 6 bases, J lost 3 bases, and 8 bases lay in between. The CDR3 loop is CASSLHYTEAFF. Written as DNA, the CDR3 is TGTGCCAGCAGCCTGCATTACACTGAAGCTTTCTTT.

This clonotype was seen a handful of times. The chain recombines TRBV6-6 with TRBJ2-3; the match to TRBD2 covers 14 bases. Germline V gene data show CDR1 as MNHNY and CDR2 as SVGAGI (reference sequence). The CDR3 totals 17 residues. V shed 5 bases, J shed 6 bases, and the junction held 10 bases outside the gene matches. CDR3 in amino acids: CASSKSTSGRASDTQYF. DNA of the CDR3: TGTGCCAGCAGTAAATCGACTAGCGGGAGGGCCTCGGATACGCAGTATTTT.

This clonotype was recorded at least ten times. The chain uses TRBV12-3 or TRBV12-4 and TRBJ2-2; 11 nucleotides line up with TRBD2. This CDR3 spans 16 amino acids. J was trimmed by 7 bases and V by 5 bases; bases with no gene match: 9. Here the CDR3 reads CASSPQLAGVGGELFF. CDR3 bases: TGTGCCAGCAGTCCTCAACTAGCGGGAGTCGGCGGGGAGCTGTTTTTT.

The table lists this clonotype with a few counts. The chain links TRBV24-1 to TRBJ2-1; D not certain. V was pared by 5 bases and J by 0 bases, with 19 bases between. The CDR3 consists of 18 residues. Germline V gene data show CDR1 as KGHDR and CDR2 as SFDVKD. The CDR3 protein is CATSASKGKMFSYNEQFF. For the CDR3, the DNA is TGTGCCACCAGTGCCTCGAAGGGAAAGATGTTCTCCTACAATGAGCAGTTCTTC.

The DNA of the CDR3 is TGTGCCAGTAGTATGGTAGGGTCCTACACTGAAGCTTTCTTT. As protein: CASSMVGSYTEAFF. The chain uses TRBV19 and TRBJ1-1; D call uncertain. Germline V gene sequence: CDR1 LNHDA, CDR2 SQIVND (reference sequence). The CDR3 is 14 amino acids. Trimming took 3 bases from V and 3 from J, leaving 11 bases between them.

This clonotype was detected a few times. The CDR3 region is CASSVTDSWGYTF. The CDR3 DNA is TGCGCCAGCAGCGTGACAGATTCTTGGGGCTACACCTTC. V gene TRBV5-1 combines with J gene TRBJ1-2, with a possible D match to TRBD1 (5 bases). V lost 4 bases and J lost 8, with 15 bases in between. Germline CDR1 is SGHRS and CDR2 is YFSETQ. The CDR3 spans 13 residues.

This chain links TRBV19 with TRBJ2-1, with 13 bases aligning to TRBD2. Germline loops: CDR1 LNHDA, CDR2 SQIVND (reference sequence). The CDR3 is made up of 13 amino acids. Unmatched junction bases numbered 0, after V lost 5 bases and J lost 8 bases. CDR3 nucleotide sequence: TGTGCCAGTAGTGGACTAGCGGGAGATGAGCAGTTCTTC. This encodes CASSGLAGDEQFF.

This clonotype came up once. The genes are TRBV5-1 and TRBJ2-5, with D tentatively TRBD1 (6 bases). Germline V CDR1 and CDR2: SGHRS, YFSETQ. The CDR3 has 14 residues. V dropped 4 bases and J dropped 4 bases, with 14 bases sitting between them. The CDR3 DNA sequence: TGCGCCAGCAGCCCAGGGGCAAACCCAGAGACCCAGTACTTC. Amino acids: CASSPGANPETQYF.

This clonotype was detected only a few times. An end of the junction differs from the germline gene, which may be a read error. V and J are TRBV4-1 and TRBJ2-1; no firm D call. Per the germline V gene, CDR1 is MGHRA and CDR2 is YSYEKL. The CDR3 runs to 15 residues. The CDR3 DNA reads as TGCGCCAGCGGCCAGGTAGGCCATTTCTACAATGAGCAGTTCTTC. Protein: CASGQVGHFYNEQFF.

This clonotype has ten or more counts. The V call is TRBV7-2, the J call TRBJ2-1; 10 bases are a match to TRBD2. V gave up 1 base and J gave up 4 bases; unmatched junction bases: 4. CDR1 is SGHTA and CDR2 is FQGNSA in the germline V gene. This CDR3 is built from 16 residues. CDR3 sequence (DNA): TGTGCCAGCAGCTTAGTTGGGACTAGCGCATACAATGAGCAGTTCTTC. Translating gives CASSLVGTSAYNEQFF.

This clonotype has at least ten counts. The chain joins TRBV11-2 to TRBJ1-5; no firm D call. V was trimmed by 4 bases and J by 6 bases, leaving 10 bases between them. The CDR3 spans 13 residues. Germline assignment: CDR1 SGHAT and CDR2 FQNNGV. The CDR3, as DNA: TGTGCCAGCAGCTCCGCCGGGTTTCAGCCCCAGCATTTT. Translating gives CASSSAGFQPQHF.

This clonotype showed up just a few times. Here the CDR3 reads CASSYSMGWGKETQYF. CDR3 coding DNA: TGTGCCAGCAGTTACTCGATGGGTTGGGGCAAAGAGACCCAGTACTTC. The chain couples TRBV6-5 to TRBJ2-5; D may be TRBD1 (5 bases). Between the trimmed V and J ends, which lost 0 bases and 3 bases, there was a span of 14 bases. There are 16 residues in the CDR3. Germline lookup yields CDR1 MNHEY and CDR2 SVGAGI.